The 3 T cell receptor beta chains below were found in one sample sequenced in a study of cytomegalovirus exposure and HLA in healthy donors. With 60 Vbeta and 13 Jbeta primers, the PCR was carried out. Clones were read by immunoSEQ multiplex PCR, and TCRdb kept only the in-frame ones, dropping some. The data contain 90,000 or so clones, approximately 85% of them seen just once; the ten biggest clones take up 3% to 3.5%. Sequencing was performed on PBMCs. These receptor sequences come from a young man in good health and CMV-seropositive.

The rearrangement joins TRBV11-2 to TRBJ2-2; 7 bases are a match to TRBD2. V lost 1 base, J lost 0 bases, and 2 bases stayed unmatched. The CDR3 has 16 amino acids. Looked up from germline, CDR1 is SGHAT and CDR2 is FQNNGV. The CDR3 region has the DNA TGTGCCAGCAGCTTAGTTGCGGGGGCGAACACCGGGGAGCTGTTTTTT. This codes for CASSLVAGANTGELFF.

The chain joins TRBV5-1 to TRBJ2-7, with TRBD2 as a possible D gene (6 bases). The CDR3 consists of 15 residues. Deletions cut 4 bases from V and 7 bases from J, with 21 bases between. CDR1 and CDR2 (germline): SGHRS, YFSETQ. The CDR3 loop reads CASSPWNSGLGEQYF. In DNA form, the CDR3 reads TGCGCCAGCAGCCCATGGAATAGCGGACTGGGGGAGCAGTACTTC.

The chain is built from TRBV30 and TRBJ2-5; 7 bases agree with TRBD1. This CDR3 is built from 13 residues. V lost 8 bases to trimming and J lost 4 bases; unmatched junction nucleotides: 10. Per germline, CDR1 GTSNPN and CDR2 SVGIG (reference sequence). The DNA of the CDR3 is TGTGCCGCTAAGAGAGGGGGCCCAGAGACCCAGTACTTC. This sequence encodes CAAKRGGPETQYF.